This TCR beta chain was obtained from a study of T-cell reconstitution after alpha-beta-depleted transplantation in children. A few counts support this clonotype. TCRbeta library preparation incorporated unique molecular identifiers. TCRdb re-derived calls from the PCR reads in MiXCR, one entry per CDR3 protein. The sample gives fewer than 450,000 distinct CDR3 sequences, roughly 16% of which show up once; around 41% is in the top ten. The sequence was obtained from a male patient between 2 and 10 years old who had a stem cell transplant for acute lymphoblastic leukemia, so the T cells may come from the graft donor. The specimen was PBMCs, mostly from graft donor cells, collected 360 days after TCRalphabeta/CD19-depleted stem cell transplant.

The CDR3 spells CSARDGLLRQFF. CDR3 sequence (DNA): TGCAGTGCTAGAGATGGTCTCCTCAGACAGTTCTTC. J is TRBJ2-1 and V is TRBV20-1; D unclear. Trimming cost V 0 bases and J 13 bases, with 13 bases left between them. CDR3 length: 12 amino acids. In germline, CDR1 is DFQATT, CDR2 SNEGSKA (reference sequence).